The rows below give T cell receptor beta chains drawn from one sample of a study of shared clonotypes between healthy human individuals. The assay was immunoSEQ multiplex PCR, and TCRdb's table has in-frame clones only and misses some. The profile shows more than 600,000 clones, around 90% of them singletons. Sequenced input: naive CD8+ T cells sorted from blood. The source is a man aged 25 to 40 in good health. Both conserved end residues are part of each CDR3. Each record gives: V gene, D gene, J gene, clone size, CDR3 DNA, CDR3 protein. D genes are given only for firm matches. Clone size appears in some rows only: once, few, many, or a class for an expanded clone.

V: TRBV7-9
D: NA
J: TRBJ2-4
size: NA
DNA: TGTGCCAGCAGCCCACCGTTCGAGAACATTCAGTACTTC
CDR3: CASSPPFENIQYF

V: TRBV27
D: TRBD2
J: TRBJ2-2
size: NA
DNA: TGTGCCAGCAGTCCCGGACTAGCGATCCGGACCGGGGAGCTGTTTTTT
CDR3: CASSPGLAIRTGELFF

V: TRBV28
D: NA
J: TRBJ2-1
size: NA
DNA: TGTGCCAGCAGTTTACGGAACTCCAATGAGCAGTTCTTC
CDR3: CASSLRNSNEQFF

V: TRBV5-6
D: NA
J: TRBJ2-1
size: NA
DNA: TGTGCCAGCAGCTCCGGATCCGGGGAGCAGTTCTTC
CDR3: CASSSGSGEQFF

V: TRBV5-1
D: TRBD1
J: TRBJ1-1
size: NA
DNA: TGCGCCAGCAGCCTAGGGCAGGGGGAAACTGAAGCTTTCTTT
CDR3: CASSLGQGETEAFF

V: TRBV13
D: TRBD2
J: TRBJ2-7
size: NA
DNA: TGTGCCAGCAGCCCCCGGACTAGCGGGAACTACGAGCAGTACTTC
CDR3: CASSPRTSGNYEQYF

V: TRBV5-1
D: NA
J: TRBJ2-2
size: NA
DNA: TGCGCCAGCAGCTCCTTCGGGACAACGAACACCGGGGAGCTGTTTTTT
CDR3: CASSSFGTTNTGELFF

V: TRBV5-1
D: TRBD2
J: TRBJ2-5
size: NA
DNA: TGCGCCAGCAGCTTGACTAGCGGGACTGAGACCCAGTACTTC
CDR3: CASSLTSGTETQYF

V: TRBV11-1
D: NA
J: TRBJ2-1
size: once
DNA: TGTGCCAGCAGCAACGACAGGTATACCTACAATGAGCAGTTCTTC
CDR3: CASSNDRYTYNEQFF

V: TRBV4-1
D: NA
J: TRBJ1-1
size: NA
DNA: TGCGCCAGCAGCTTTGGGGTTGGGGAGGCCCCTGAAGCTTTCTTT
CDR3: CASSFGVGEAPEAFF

V: TRBV5-4
D: TRBD1
J: TRBJ1-2
size: NA
DNA: TGTGCCAGCAGCGGGACAGGCTATGGCTACACCTTC
CDR3: CASSGTGYGYTF

V: TRBV7-2
D: NA
J: TRBJ2-2
size: NA
DNA: TGTGCCAGCAGCTTAGAGGTGGTTTTAGACACCGGGGAGCTGTTTTTT
CDR3: CASSLEVVLDTGELFF

V: TRBV29-1
D: NA
J: TRBJ2-2
size: NA
DNA: TGCAGCGCCTCGGGGGCGACAGGGAAGGAGACCGGGGAGCTGTTTTTT
CDR3: CSASGATGKETGELFF

V: TRBV6-5
D: TRBD1
J: TRBJ2-7
size: NA
DNA: TGTGCCAGCAGTTCCGGGACAGGGGGTTACGAGCAGTACTTC
CDR3: CASSSGTGGYEQYF

V: TRBV19
D: NA
J: TRBJ2-3
size: NA
DNA: TGTGCCAGTAGTATAGTACAGGGTAGGTTGGATACGCAGTATTTT
CDR3: CASSIVQGRLDTQYF

V: TRBV27
D: NA
J: TRBJ2-7
size: NA
DNA: TGTGCCAGCAGTTCATCCAACTACGAGCAGTACTTC
CDR3: CASSSSNYEQYF

V: TRBV28
D: NA
J: TRBJ2-1
size: NA
DNA: TGTGCCAGCAGTTCCCCGGTAGCCAACAATGAGCAGTTCTTC
CDR3: CASSSPVANNEQFF

V: TRBV29-1
D: TRBD1
J: TRBJ2-2
size: NA
DNA: TGCAGCGTTGAAGTTTGGGACAGCCAGAACACCGGGGAGCTGTTTTTT
CDR3: CSVEVWDSQNTGELFF

V: TRBV5-1
D: TRBD2
J: TRBJ2-1
size: NA
DNA: TGCGCCAGCAGCTTGGTTACTAGCGGGAACAATGAGCAGTTCTTC
CDR3: CASSLVTSGNNEQFF

V: TRBV7-8
D: NA
J: TRBJ1-2
size: NA
DNA: TGTGCCAGCAGCTTAGTTGAGGGGACGAGACCTGCAGGGTGG
CDR3: CASSLVEGTRPAGW

V: TRBV6-5
D: NA
J: TRBJ2-7
size: NA
DNA: TGTGCCAGCAGTTACGACATACGGACGGGAACCTACGAGCAGTACTTC
CDR3: CASSYDIRTGTYEQYF

V: TRBV6-6
D: TRBD2
J: TRBJ2-7
size: once
DNA: TGTGCCACCAGTACCGGGACTAGCGGCGAGCAGTACTTC
CDR3: CATSTGTSGEQYF

V: TRBV28
D: NA
J: TRBJ1-2
size: once
DNA: TGTGCCAGCAGTTTTGGGGGGCTGCAGAATGGCTACACCTTC
CDR3: CASSFGGLQNGYTF

V: TRBV2
D: NA
J: TRBJ2-1
size: NA
DNA: TGTGCCAGTGGGACTTGGGTAGAGCAGTTCTTC
CDR3: CASGTWVEQFF

V: TRBV7-9
D: NA
J: TRBJ2-1
size: NA
DNA: TGTGCCAGCAGCTACTCCGGGAGCTGGGGTGAGCAGTTCTTC
CDR3: CASSYSGSWGEQFF

V: TRBV29-1
D: TRBD1
J: TRBJ1-2
size: NA
DNA: TGCAGCGTTGAGCCTCCAACAGGGACAGGGGATTATGGCTACACCTTC
CDR3: CSVEPPTGTGDYGYTF

V: TRBV7-9
D: NA
J: TRBJ2-1
size: NA
DNA: TGTGCCAGCAGCTCACCTCCTACCTACAATGAGCAGTTCTTC
CDR3: CASSSPPTYNEQFF

V: TRBV6-6
D: NA
J: TRBJ2-3
size: NA
DNA: TGTGCCAGCAGTTCCCGACTAATGGCGGGAGATACGCAGTATTTT
CDR3: CASSSRLMAGDTQYF

V: TRBV1
D: NA
J: TRBJ2-1
size: NA
DNA: TGCACCAGCAGCCAGAGGGCTGCGACTAGCCCTTACAATGAGCAGTTCTTC
CDR3: CTSSQRAATSPYNEQFF